A single sample is the source of the 6 T cell receptor beta chains below, sequenced in a study of T cells in Graves' hyperthyroidism and ophthalmopathy. Template material for amplifying TCR beta CDR3 regions consisted of RNA transcripts. First-round RT-PCR of the TCR CDR3 relied on the HTBI primer set. Each CDR3 protein is one row after TCRdb ran MiXCR on the multiplex PCR reads. The repertoire consists of 300,000 or so distinct CDR3 sequences, with 21% occurring once and the leading ten covering less than 65%. The sequencing sample was made of blood. All receptors derive from a woman between 50 and 59 years old with Graves' hyperthyroidism.

The J gene is TRBJ1-3, the V gene TRBV28; no reliable D call. The germline V gene has CDR1 MDHEN and CDR2 SYDVKM. The germline V and J ends were trimmed by 2 bases and 2 bases, with 7 bases remaining between them. The length of the CDR3 is 14 residues. This chain's CDR3 is CASSLSDPGNTIYF. The DNA of the CDR3 is TGTGCCAGCAGTTTAAGTGACCCTGGAAACACCATATATTTT. Full variable domain (remainder filled in from reference TRBV28 and TRBJ1-3): DVKVTQSSRYLVKRTGEKVFLECVQDMDHENMFWYRQDPGLGLRLIYFSYDVKMKEKGDIPEGYSVSREKKERFSLILESASTNQTSMYLCASSLSDPGNTIYFGEGSWLTVV.

This chain links TRBV19 with TRBJ2-1; a weak D match, TRBD1 (5 bases). Germline V gives CDR1 LNHDA, CDR2 SQIVND (reference sequence). This CDR3 has 15 amino acids. Deletions cut 0 bases from V and 5 bases from J, with 11 bases between. CDR3 sequence: CASSIDRVVNNEQFF. DNA for the CDR3: TGTGCCAGTAGTATAGACAGGGTTGTGAACAATGAGCAGTTCTTC.

The gene calls are TRBV5-1 and TRBJ1-1, with TRBD1 as a possible D gene (6 bases). CDR3 length: 16 amino acids. Germline CDR1 is SGHRS and CDR2 is YFSETQ. V dropped 5 bases and J dropped 1 base, with 18 bases sitting between them. This chain's CDR3 is CASSPSGGQPNTEAFF. Written as DNA, the CDR3 is TGCGCCAGCAGTCCCAGCGGGGGGCAGCCGAACACTGAAGCTTTCTTT.

This clonotype was found a few times. This chain connects TRBV29-1 to TRBJ2-5, with TRBD2 matching over 10 bases. Per germline, CDR1 SQVTM and CDR2 ANQGSEA. V gave up 1 base and J gave up 5 bases; unmatched junction bases: 7. The CDR3 contains 15 residues. DNA for the CDR3: TGCAGCGTTGAAGTGAGCGGGAGGGCCGGGGAGACCCAGTACTTC. This encodes CSVEVSGRAGETQYF.

This clonotype turned up a few times. The chain has TRBV9 and TRBJ2-1, with 7 bases lining up with TRBD2. Per germline, CDR1 SGDLS and CDR2 YYNGEE. Trimming took 1 base from V and 0 from J; bases not matched to a gene: 1. This CDR3 has 15 residues. The DNA for the CDR3 is TGTGCCAGCAGCGTATCGGGGGGCTCCTACAATGAGCAGTTCTTC. This encodes CASSVSGGSYNEQFF. The full variable domain, rest sourced from reference TRBV9 and TRBJ2-1, is DSGVTQTPKHLITATGQRVTLRCSPRSGDLSVYWYQQSLDQGLQFLIQYYNGEERAKGNILERFSAQQFPDLHSELNLSSLELGDSALYFCASSVSGGSYNEQFFGPGTRLTVL.

This clonotype occurred many times. The V gene is TRBV3-1, the J gene TRBJ1-4; D possibly corresponds to TRBD1 (5 bases). This CDR3 comprises 14 residues. Germline-derived CDR1 and CDR2 are LGHDT and YNNKEL (reference sequence). V was trimmed by 2 bases and J by 8 bases, leaving 12 bases between them. CDR3 nucleotide sequence: TGTGCCAGCAGCCAACGGGGGAGGGAAGAAAAACTGTTTTTT. Residues: CASSQRGREEKLFF.